A single sample gave rise to the 26 T cell receptor beta chains below, sequenced in a study of identical twins. Using its own MiXCR run on the 5' RACE reads, TCRdb lists one record per CDR3 protein. The sample shows around 480,000 distinct CDR3 sequences, 14% of them seen only once. These data were likewise used in another study, on yellow fever vaccine responses in identical twins.

The sample comprised CD4+ T cells sorted from blood. The receptors originated from a woman under 30 in good health.

This clonotype was observed a handful of times. The chain employs TRBV18 and TRBJ1-1; D uncertain. With 4 bases removed from V and 0 bases from J, the gap between germline ends came to 15 bases. This CDR3 has 16 residues. Germline CDR1 KGHSH, CDR2 LQKENI. The CDR3: CASSRRGAFLNTEAFF. The CDR3 DNA reads TGTGCCAGCTCACGTAGAGGCGCGTTCTTGAACACTGAAGCTTTCTTT. Variable domain in full (rest from reference TRBV18 and TRBJ1-1): NAGVMQNPRHLVRRRGQEARLRCSPMKGHSHVYWYRQLPEEGLKFMVYLQKENIIDESGMPKERFSAEFPKEGPSILRIQQVVRGDSAAYFCASSRRGAFLNTEAFFGQGTRLTVV.

This sequence joins TRBV6-1 and TRBJ2-1, with 8 bases aligning to TRBD2. CDR1 and CDR2 (germline): MNHNS, SASEGT. V was pared by 5 bases and J by 8 bases, with 17 bases of the junction left unmatched. This CDR3 has 17 amino acids. The CDR3 loop is CASSPNRASGRRYEQFF. In DNA form, the CDR3 reads TGTGCCAGCAGTCCCAATAGGGCCAGCGGGAGACGATATGAGCAGTTCTTC.

The chain employs TRBV7-2 and TRBJ2-3, with TRBD2 matching 8 bases. CDR1 and CDR2 from the germline V gene are SGHTA and FQGNSA. The CDR3 consists of 14 residues. J lost 2 bases, V lost 6 bases, and 4 bases had no gene match. The CDR3 reads CASSPGLDTDTQYF. CDR3 DNA sequence: TGTGCCAGCAGTCCGGGACTAGACACAGATACGCAGTATTTT.

This clonotype came up a few times. This chain links TRBV6-1 with TRBJ1-1; D may be TRBD1 (5 bases). Germline V gene sequence: CDR1 MNHNS, CDR2 SASEGT. This CDR3 spans 15 amino acids. V dropped 7 bases and J dropped 1 base, with 16 bases sitting between them. In nucleotides, the CDR3 is TGTGCCAGCAACTACGTTCAGGGCAAGAACACTGAAGCTTTCTTT. Translated, it gives CASNYVQGKNTEAFF.

The chain links TRBV1 to TRBJ2-7. TRBV1 is noted as a pseudogene. The CDR3 totals 13 residues. CDR3 coding DNA: TGCACCAGCAGCCAAGGTCCTACCTACGAGCAGTACTTC. It is translated as CTSSQGPTYEQYF.

This clonotype was detected many times. The chain has TRBV5-1 and TRBJ1-5; 8 bases agree with TRBD1. Germline CDR1 reads SGHRS; CDR2 reads YFSETQ. Trimming at V came to 0 bases and at J to 3 bases, leaving 2 bases not matched to a gene. This CDR3 contains 15 residues. DNA of the CDR3: TGCGCCAGCAGCTTGGAGACAGGGGCCAATCAGCCCCAGCATTTT. The encoded protein is CASSLETGANQPQHF.

The chain carries TRBV5-1 and TRBJ1-1; no reliable D call. The germline V and J ends were trimmed by 1 base and 1 base, with 14 bases remaining between them. The CDR3 consists of 16 residues. CDR1 is SGHRS, CDR2 YFSETQ, per germline. CDR3 nucleotides: TGCGCCAGCAGCTTGTTCGGGGAAGTAAGGAACACTGAAGCTTTCTTT. Residues: CASSLFGEVRNTEAFF.

V and J are TRBV4-2 and TRBJ2-3; 16 bases are a match to TRBD2. Germline V CDR1 and CDR2: LGHNA, YNFKEQ. This CDR3 region has 19 residues. The trim removed 0 bases at V and 2 bases at J, leaving 5 bases unmatched. The CDR3 nucleotides are TGTGCCAGCAGCCAAGAGGGACTAGCGGGGGGGCGGCTCACAGATACGCAGTATTTT. Amino acid sequence: CASSQEGLAGGRLTDTQYF.

This clonotype was found a few times. This chain connects TRBV29-1 to TRBJ2-7; D is uncertain. Germline-derived CDR1 and CDR2 are SQVTM and ANQGSEA. This CDR3 spans 12 amino acids. Trimming took off 4 bases at V and 3 bases at J, with 10 bases between the two ends. The CDR3 reads CSVVMGNYEQYF. The CDR3 DNA is TGCAGCGTTGTGATGGGGAACTACGAGCAGTACTTC.

The chain uses TRBV3-1 and TRBJ2-7; D possibly matches TRBD1 or TRBD2 (6 bases each). The CDR3 length is 13 residues. Trimming removed 1 base from V and 7 bases from J, with 11 bases in between. CDR1 and CDR2 (germline): LGHDT, YNNKEL (reference sequence). The CDR3 is CASSQGTGREQYF. For the CDR3, the DNA is TGTGCCAGCAGCCAAGGCACAGGGAGGGAGCAGTACTTC.

The chain employs TRBV7-8 and TRBJ1-2; D is uncertain. V lost 1 base, J lost 8 bases, and 11 bases lay in between. Germline CDR1 is SGHVS and CDR2 is FQNEAQ. The length of the CDR3 is 13 residues. The CDR3 bases are TGTGCCAGCAGCTTAGGATCGGGGTTGGGCTACACCTTC. Protein product: CASSLGSGLGYTF.

This clonotype was detected a few times. This chain links TRBV6-5 with TRBJ2-3, with D possibly being TRBD1 or TRBD2 (5 bases each). The germline V and J ends were trimmed by 4 bases and 8 bases, with 10 bases remaining between them. The CDR3 contains 12 residues. Germline values: CDR1 MNHEY, CDR2 SVGAGI. The CDR3 DNA reads TGTGCCAGCAGTTTTGTTGGGGGTACGCAGTATTTT. It codes for CASSFVGGTQYF.

In this sample, this clonotype turned up a few times. This chain connects TRBV6-5 to TRBJ2-7, with 7 bases identical to TRBD2. The CDR3 has 11 residues. The junction had 4 bases not matched to a gene; V was cut back by 8 bases and J by 6 bases. The germline gives CDR1 MNHEY, CDR2 SVGAGI. The DNA of the CDR3 is TGTGCCAGCGGCGCTAGCGGCGAGCAGTACTTC. Translating it yields CASGASGEQYF.

This clonotype was found a few times. The chain is built from TRBV27 and TRBJ2-3; D could derive from TRBD1 or TRBD2 (7 bases each). The CDR3 is made up of 16 amino acids. Germline V CDR1 and CDR2: MNHEY, SMNVEV (reference sequence). Trimming pared 4 bases from V and 7 bases from J, leaving 21 bases between. The CDR3 DNA sequence: TGTGCCAGCAGTTCCCGATATCAGGGGGGGAGATATACGCAGTATTTT. This sequence encodes CASSSRYQGGRYTQYF.

This clonotype appeared a few times. The V call is TRBV6-2 or TRBV6-3, the J call TRBJ2-1, with 10 bases matching TRBD2. The trim removed 0 bases at V and 6 bases at J, leaving 8 bases unmatched. Germline CDR1 is MNHEY and CDR2 is SVGEGT. This CDR3 spans 17 amino acids. CDR3 region: CASSYSPSGRIPNEQFF. The CDR3 DNA reads as TGTGCCAGCAGTTACTCGCCTAGCGGGAGAATTCCCAATGAGCAGTTCTTC.

The V and J genes are TRBV30 and TRBJ2-6, with 9 bases lining up with TRBD1. The CDR3 totals 14 residues. Trimming removed 5 bases from V and 1 base from J; junction bases left unmatched: 0. Germline CDR1 reads GTSNPN; CDR2 reads SVGIG (reference sequence). CDR3 bases: TGTGCCTGGGGGACAGGGTCTGGGGCCAACGTCCTGACTTTC. Translating gives CAWGTGSGANVLTF.

V gene TRBV6-2 or TRBV6-3 combines with J gene TRBJ2-7, with 12 bases aligning to TRBD2. This CDR3 has 16 residues. Trimming at V came to 3 bases and at J to 3 bases, leaving 6 bases not matched to a gene. Germline lookup yields CDR1 MNHEY and CDR2 SVGEGT. CDR3 sequence: CASSYSGLAGSYEQYF. CDR3 DNA sequence: TGTGCCAGCAGTTATTCTGGACTAGCGGGGAGCTACGAGCAGTACTTC.

The chain has TRBV10-1 and TRBJ2-3, with D possibly matching TRBD1 (5 bases). CDR1 is WNHNN, CDR2 SYGVQD, per germline (reference sequence). This CDR3 is built from 17 residues. Trimming left V 3 bases short and J 6 bases short, with 22 bases between. For the CDR3, the DNA is TGCGCCAGCAGTGAAGGAACCCCTGCAGGGCCATCGGATACGCAGTATTTT. The encoded protein is CASSEGTPAGPSDTQYF.

This clonotype was observed a handful of times. CDR3 loop: CASSQPQQGRYEQYF. In DNA, the CDR3 is TGCGCCAGCAGCCAACCCCAGCAGGGGCGCTACGAGCAGTACTTC. This chain uses TRBV4-1 with TRBJ2-7; D might be TRBD1 (6 bases). The ends were cut back, 2 bases at V and 3 bases at J, with 14 bases in the middle. The CDR3 spans 15 residues. Germline V gives CDR1 MGHRA, CDR2 YSYEKL.

This clonotype was counted many times. The chain links TRBV12-3 or TRBV12-4 to TRBJ1-6; D remains unclear. V lost 4 bases and J 7 bases, leaving 8 bases between the germline ends. This CDR3 region has 13 residues. This CDR3 reads CASSSLPNSPLHF. Written as DNA, the CDR3 is TGTGCCAGCAGTTCCCTACCCAATTCACCCCTCCACTTT.

This clonotype occurred many times. V is TRBV6-5 and J is TRBJ1-6; D is possibly TRBD1 (6 bases). Deletions cut 2 bases from V and 8 bases from J, with 10 bases between. The CDR3 is 14 residues long. Per the germline V gene, CDR1 is MNHEY and CDR2 is SVGAGI. As DNA, the CDR3 is TGTGCCAGCAGTTACGGACAGAAGGATTCACCCCTCCACTTT. Its translation is CASSYGQKDSPLHF.

This rearrangement joins TRBV21-1 to TRBJ2-7; the table calls TRBD2, which could not be checked here. TRBV21-1 is a documented pseudogene. The CDR3 is 15 amino acids. This chain's CDR3 is CASSRLAGVLGEQYF. Written as DNA, the CDR3 is TGTGCCAGCAGCAGACTAGCGGGAGTTTTAGGCGAGCAGTACTTC.

V usage is TRBV6-4 and J usage is TRBJ2-2; no clear D gene. V dropped 2 bases and J dropped 2 bases, with 9 bases sitting between them. The CDR3 has 15 amino acids. The germline gives CDR1 MRHNA, CDR2 SNTAGT. This CDR3 reads CASSDGVRNTGELFF. The CDR3 DNA follows: TGTGCCAGCAGTGACGGGGTTAGAAACACCGGGGAGCTGTTTTTT.

The gene calls are TRBV12-3 or TRBV12-4 and TRBJ2-5; 11 bases are shared with TRBD2. The junction had 7 bases not matched to a gene; V was cut back by 3 bases and J by 1 base. This CDR3 is built from 17 residues. The CDR3 spells CASSFRGLAGSQETQYF. The CDR3 bases are TGTGCCAGCAGTTTCCGAGGACTAGCGGGTTCCCAAGAGACCCAGTACTTC.

This clonotype was detected a few times. This chain links TRBV3-1 with TRBJ2-3; 8 positions agree with TRBD2. J gave up 14 bases and V 0 bases, and 4 bases lay outside the gene matches. The germline gives CDR1 LGHDT, CDR2 YNNKEL (reference sequence). This CDR3 contains 12 residues. In nucleotides, the CDR3 is TGTGCCAGCAGCCAAGACCAGCGGGAGCGGTATTTT. Translation gives CASSQDQRERYF.

This clonotype appeared a few times. This chain links TRBV4-3 with TRBJ2-5, with 7 bases matching TRBD2. V was clipped by 0 bases and J by 5 bases; unmatched bases: 6. Germline CDR1 and CDR2: LGHNA and YSLEER. The CDR3 length is 15 residues. CDR3 amino acids: CASSQDRTRWETQYF. The CDR3 nucleotides are TGCGCCAGCAGCCAAGATCGGACTAGGTGGGAGACCCAGTACTTC.